This TCR beta chain was recovered during a study of OX40 agonist ivuxolimab in advanced cancers. Some clones are missing from TCRdb's copy, which holds only in-frame ones; the method was immunoSEQ multiplex PCR. The table has around 94,000 clones, more than 90% seen once. The CDR3 is 14 residues long. The germline V gene has CDR1 SGHVS and CDR2 FNYEAQ. V dropped 1 base and J dropped 3 bases, with 6 bases sitting between them. This sequence originates from an adult with an advanced solid tumor such as melanoma, head and neck, liver or kidney cancer. The material was CD4+ or CD8+ T cells sorted from blood, obtained in a trial of the OX40 agonist ivuxolimab. The chain joins TRBV7-6 to TRBJ2-2; D gene uncertain. This CDR3 is CASSLVGYTGELFF. The CDR3 coding sequence is TGTGCCAGCAGCTTAGTGGGTTACACCGGGGAGCTGTTTTTT.